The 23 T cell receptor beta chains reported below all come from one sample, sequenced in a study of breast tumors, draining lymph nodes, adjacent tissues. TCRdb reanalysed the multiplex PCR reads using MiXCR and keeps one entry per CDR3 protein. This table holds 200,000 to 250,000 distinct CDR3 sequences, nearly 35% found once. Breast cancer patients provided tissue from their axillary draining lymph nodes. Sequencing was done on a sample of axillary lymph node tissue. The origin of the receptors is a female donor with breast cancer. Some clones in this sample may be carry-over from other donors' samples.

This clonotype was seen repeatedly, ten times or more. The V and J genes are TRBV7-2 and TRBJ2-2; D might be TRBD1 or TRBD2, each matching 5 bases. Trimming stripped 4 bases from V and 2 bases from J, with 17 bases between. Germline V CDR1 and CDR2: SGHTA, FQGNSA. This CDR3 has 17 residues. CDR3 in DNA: TGTGCCAGCAGCTGGGGTCGATGGGGGAAAAACACCGGGGAGCTGTTTTTT. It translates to CASSWGRWGKNTGELFF. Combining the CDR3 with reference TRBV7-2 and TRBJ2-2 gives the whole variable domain GAGVSQSPSNKVTEKGKDVELRCDPISGHTALYWYRQSLGQGLEFLIYFQGNSAPDKSGLPSDRFSAERTGGSVSTLTIQRTQQEDSAVYLCASSWGRWGKNTGELFFGEGSRLTVL.

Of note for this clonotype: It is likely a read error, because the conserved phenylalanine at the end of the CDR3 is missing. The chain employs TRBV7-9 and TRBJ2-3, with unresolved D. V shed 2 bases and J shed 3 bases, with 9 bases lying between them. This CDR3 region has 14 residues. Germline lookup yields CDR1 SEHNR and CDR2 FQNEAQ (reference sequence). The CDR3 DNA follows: TGTGCCAGCAGCTTAAACCCCGGAACAGATACGCAGTATCTT. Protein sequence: CASSLNPGTDTQYL.

DNA of the CDR3: TGTGCCAGCAGAATGACTAGCGGGATTATTTACGAGCAGTACTTC. This sequence encodes CASRMTSGIIYEQYF. The chain joins TRBV6-1 to TRBJ2-7, with 11 bases aligning to TRBD2. V was pared by 6 bases and J by 4 bases, with 8 bases of the junction left unmatched. CDR1 is MNHNS, CDR2 SASEGT, per germline. CDR3 length equals 15 residues.

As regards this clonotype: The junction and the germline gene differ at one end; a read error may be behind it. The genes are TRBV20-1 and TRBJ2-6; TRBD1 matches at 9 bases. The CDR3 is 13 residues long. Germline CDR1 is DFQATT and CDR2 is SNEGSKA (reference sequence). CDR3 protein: CSAIRTGANVLTF. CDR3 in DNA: TGCAGTGCTATAAGGACAGGGGCTAACGTCCTGACTTTC.

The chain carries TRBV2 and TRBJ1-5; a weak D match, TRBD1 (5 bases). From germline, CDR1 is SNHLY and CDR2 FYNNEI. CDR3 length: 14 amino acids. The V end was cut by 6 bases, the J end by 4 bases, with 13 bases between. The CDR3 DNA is TGTGCCAGCAGGGGGACCTTCAGGAATCAGCCCCAGCATTTT. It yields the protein CASRGTFRNQPQHF.

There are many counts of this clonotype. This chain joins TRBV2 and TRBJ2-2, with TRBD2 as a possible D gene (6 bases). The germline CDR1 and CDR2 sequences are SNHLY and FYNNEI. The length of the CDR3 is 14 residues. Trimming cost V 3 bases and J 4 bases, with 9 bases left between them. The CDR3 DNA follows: TGTGCCAGCAGTGAGGGGGGATTCACCGGGGAGCTGTTTTTT. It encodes CASSEGGFTGELFF.

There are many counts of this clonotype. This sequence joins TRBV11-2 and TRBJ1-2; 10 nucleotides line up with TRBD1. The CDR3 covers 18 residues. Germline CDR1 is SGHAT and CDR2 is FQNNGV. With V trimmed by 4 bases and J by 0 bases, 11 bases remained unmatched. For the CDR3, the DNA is TGTGCCAGCAGCTACATTCCCGGGACAGGGGCCTCTAACTATGGCTACACCTTC. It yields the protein CASSYIPGTGASNYGYTF.

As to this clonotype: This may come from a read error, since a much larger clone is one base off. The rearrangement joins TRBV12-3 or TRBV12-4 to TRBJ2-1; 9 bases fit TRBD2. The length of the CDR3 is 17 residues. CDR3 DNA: TGTGCCAGCAGTTTCGGCGGGGGGGACGGCTCCTACAATGAGCAGTCCTTC. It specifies CASSFGGGDGSYNEQSF.

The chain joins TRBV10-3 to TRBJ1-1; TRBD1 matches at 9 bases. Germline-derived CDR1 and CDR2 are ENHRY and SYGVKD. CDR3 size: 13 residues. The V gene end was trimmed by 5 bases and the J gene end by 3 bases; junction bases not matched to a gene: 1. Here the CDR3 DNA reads TGTGCCATCAGTCGGGACAGGGACACTGAAGCTTTCTTT. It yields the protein CAISRDRDTEAFF.

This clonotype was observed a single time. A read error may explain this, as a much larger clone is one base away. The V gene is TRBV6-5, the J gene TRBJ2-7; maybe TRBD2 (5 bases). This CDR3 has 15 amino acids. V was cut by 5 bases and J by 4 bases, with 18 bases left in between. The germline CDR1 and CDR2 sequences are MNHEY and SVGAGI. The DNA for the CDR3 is TGTGCCAGCAGTCATGAGGGTAGGTCCTTTTACGAGCAGTACTTC. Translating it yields CASSHEGRSFYEQYF.

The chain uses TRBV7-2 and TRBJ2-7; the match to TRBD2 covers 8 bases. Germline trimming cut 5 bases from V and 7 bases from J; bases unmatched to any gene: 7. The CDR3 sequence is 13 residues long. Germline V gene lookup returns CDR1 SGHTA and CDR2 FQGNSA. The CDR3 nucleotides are TGTGCCAGCAGCCAAGGACTAGCTGCGGAGCAGTACTTC. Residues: CASSQGLAAEQYF.

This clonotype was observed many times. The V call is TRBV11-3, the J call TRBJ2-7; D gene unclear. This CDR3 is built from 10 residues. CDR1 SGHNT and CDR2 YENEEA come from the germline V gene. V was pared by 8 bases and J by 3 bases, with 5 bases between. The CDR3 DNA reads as TGTGCCAGCGGGATCTACGAGCAGTACTTC. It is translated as CASGIYEQYF.

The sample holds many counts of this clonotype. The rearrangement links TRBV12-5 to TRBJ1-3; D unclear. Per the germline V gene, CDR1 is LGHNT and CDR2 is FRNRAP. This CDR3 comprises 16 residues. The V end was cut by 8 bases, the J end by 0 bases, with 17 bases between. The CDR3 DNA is TGTGCTAGTCTCTCACCCCGACCGCTCTCTGGAAACACCATATATTTT. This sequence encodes CASLSPRPLSGNTIYF.

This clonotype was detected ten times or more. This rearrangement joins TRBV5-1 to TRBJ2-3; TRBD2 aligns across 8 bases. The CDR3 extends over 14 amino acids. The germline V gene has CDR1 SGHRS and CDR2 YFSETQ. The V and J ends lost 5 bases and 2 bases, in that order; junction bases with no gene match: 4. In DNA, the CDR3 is TGCGCCAGCAGTATCGGGGGGGACACAGATACGCAGTATTTT. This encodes CASSIGGDTDTQYF.

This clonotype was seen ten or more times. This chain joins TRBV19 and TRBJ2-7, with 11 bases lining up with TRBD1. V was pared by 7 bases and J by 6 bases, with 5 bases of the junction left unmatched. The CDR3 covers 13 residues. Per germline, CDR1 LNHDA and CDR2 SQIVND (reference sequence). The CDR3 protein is CASKGQGEAEQYF. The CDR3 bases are TGTGCCAGTAAGGGACAGGGGGAGGCCGAGCAGTACTTC.

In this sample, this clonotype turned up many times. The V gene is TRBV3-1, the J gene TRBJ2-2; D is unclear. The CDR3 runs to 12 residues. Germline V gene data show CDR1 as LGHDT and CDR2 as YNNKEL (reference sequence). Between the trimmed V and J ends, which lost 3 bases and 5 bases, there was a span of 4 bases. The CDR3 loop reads CASSHRTGELFF. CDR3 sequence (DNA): TGTGCCAGCAGCCACCGGACCGGGGAGCTGTTTTTT.

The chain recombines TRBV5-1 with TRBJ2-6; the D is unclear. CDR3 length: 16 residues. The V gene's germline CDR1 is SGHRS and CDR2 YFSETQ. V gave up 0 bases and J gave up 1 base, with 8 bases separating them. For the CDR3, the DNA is TGCGCCAGCAGCTTGGGCGATTCGTCTGGGGCCAACGTCCTGACTTTC. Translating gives CASSLGDSSGANVLTF.

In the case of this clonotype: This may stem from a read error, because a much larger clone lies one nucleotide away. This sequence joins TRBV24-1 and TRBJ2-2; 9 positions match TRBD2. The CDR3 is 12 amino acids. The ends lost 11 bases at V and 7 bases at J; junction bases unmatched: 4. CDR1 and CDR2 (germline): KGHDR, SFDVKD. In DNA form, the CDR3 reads TGTGCCAGCGGGGGGGTCGTCGGGGAGCTGTTTTTT. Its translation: CASGGVVGELFF.

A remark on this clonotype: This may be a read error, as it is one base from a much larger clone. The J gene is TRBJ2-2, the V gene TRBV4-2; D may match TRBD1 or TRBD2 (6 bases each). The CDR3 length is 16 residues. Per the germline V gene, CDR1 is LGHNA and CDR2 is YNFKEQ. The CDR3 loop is CAGSQRGAGGTGELFF. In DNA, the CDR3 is TGTGCCGGCAGCCAAAGGGGGGCGGGTGGAACCGGGGAGCTGTTTTTT.

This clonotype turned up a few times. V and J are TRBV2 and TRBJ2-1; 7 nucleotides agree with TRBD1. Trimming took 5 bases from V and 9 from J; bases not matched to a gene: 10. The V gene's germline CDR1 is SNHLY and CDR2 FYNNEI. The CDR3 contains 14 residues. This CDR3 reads CASSMDRKGGEQFF. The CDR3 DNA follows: TGTGCCAGCAGTATGGACAGGAAAGGGGGTGAGCAGTTCTTC.

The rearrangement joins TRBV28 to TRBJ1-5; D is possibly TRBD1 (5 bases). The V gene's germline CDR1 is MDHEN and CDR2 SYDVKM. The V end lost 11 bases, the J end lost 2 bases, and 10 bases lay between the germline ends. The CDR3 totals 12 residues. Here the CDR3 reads CASGSGNQPQHF. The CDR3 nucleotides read TGTGCCTCAGGGTCGGGCAATCAGCCCCAGCATTTT.

In nucleotides, the CDR3 is TGTGCCAGCAGCACACAGGGGGGCGACACCGGGGAGCTGTTTTTT. Residues: CASSTQGGDTGELFF. This chain uses TRBV9 with TRBJ2-2; TRBD1 agrees at 8 bases. Per germline, CDR1 SGDLS and CDR2 YYNGEE. The CDR3 loop spans 15 amino acids. Trimming cost V 4 bases and J 3 bases; bases outside gene matches: 5.

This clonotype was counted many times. This CDR3 is CSVGGGGGDGYTF. CDR3 coding DNA: TGCAGCGTTGGGGGAGGGGGCGGAGATGGCTACACCTTC. The chain couples TRBV29-1 to TRBJ1-2; 7 positions agree with TRBD1. V lost 4 bases to trimming and J lost 6 bases; unmatched junction nucleotides: 8. CDR1 SQVTM and CDR2 ANQGSEA come from the germline V gene. The CDR3 runs 13 residues.